This passage covers 14 T cell receptor beta chains from one sample sequenced in a study of shared clonotypes between healthy human individuals. Naive-designated CD8 cells lacked CD45RO, were positively enriched for CCR7, and omitted terminally differentiated effector memory CD45RA+ cells. TCRdb's table, derived via immunoSEQ multiplex PCR, lists solely in-frame clones and lacks some. The sample contains 2 million or so clones, about 95% of which appear only once. Sequenced sample: naive CD8+ T cells sorted from blood. These TCRs come from a man younger than 35 in good health.

V and J are TRBV7-9 and TRBJ1-4; 8 bases are shared with TRBD1. Germline CDR1 reads SEHNR; CDR2 reads FQNEAQ (reference sequence). The J segment lost 8 bases and the V segment lost 4 bases, leaving 6 bases of the junction unmatched. CDR3 length: 14 residues. CDR3 protein: CASSSTGEGEKLFF. For the CDR3, the DNA is TGTGCCAGCAGCTCGACAGGGGAGGGGGAAAAACTGTTTTTT.

The chain links TRBV4-1 to TRBJ2-2; D may match TRBD1 or TRBD2 (6 bases each). Trimming removed 1 base from V and 4 bases from J, with 13 bases in between. Germline values: CDR1 MGHRA, CDR2 YSYEKL. The CDR3 extends over 16 amino acids. The CDR3 nucleotides are TGCGCCAGCAGCCAAGGAGGGGGGCTGGGCACCGGGGAGCTGTTTTTT. Translated, it gives CASSQGGGLGTGELFF.

This sequence joins TRBV11-2 and TRBJ2-7; a weak D match, TRBD2 (6 bases). Trimming left V 0 bases short and J 0 bases short, with 15 bases between. In germline, CDR1 is SGHAT, CDR2 FQNNGV. The CDR3 runs 17 residues. CDR3 protein: CASSLDSASVSSYEQYF. The CDR3 bases are TGTGCCAGCAGCTTAGATTCGGCTAGCGTGAGCTCCTACGAGCAGTACTTC.

The V call is TRBV4-3, the J call TRBJ2-1; tentatively, D is TRBD2 (5 bases). Per the germline V gene, CDR1 is LGHNA and CDR2 is YSLEER. The V gene lost 4 bases and the J gene lost 6 bases, with 13 bases spanning the gap. CDR3 length equals 14 residues. CDR3 in amino acids: CASSLDLARNEQFF. The CDR3 region has the DNA TGCGCCAGCAGCCTGGACCTAGCTCGCAATGAGCAGTTCTTC.

The chain combines TRBV19 with TRBJ1-5, with TRBD1 matching 9 bases. The CDR3 is 15 residues long. In germline, CDR1 is LNHDA, CDR2 SQIVND (reference sequence). V trimming: 6 bases; J trimming: 6 bases; junction bases outside the gene matches: 9. CDR3 residues: CASSLDRGRVQPQHF. For the CDR3, the DNA is TGTGCCAGTAGCCTGGACAGGGGAAGGGTTCAGCCCCAGCATTTT.

The chain combines TRBV5-1 with TRBJ1-2, with D perhaps TRBD1 (5 bases). The germline CDR1 and CDR2 sequences are SGHRS and YFSETQ. The CDR3 covers 14 residues. V lost 0 bases, J lost 1 base, and 7 bases lay in between. This CDR3 reads CASSLVDSNYGYTF. The CDR3 coding sequence is TGCGCCAGCAGCTTGGTCGACAGTAACTATGGCTACACCTTC.

This clone was found once. The chain links TRBV6-6 to TRBJ1-1, with D possibly matching TRBD1 (6 bases). Germline CDR1 reads MNHNY; CDR2 reads SVGAGI (reference sequence). This CDR3 region has 15 residues. Trimming took off 2 bases at V and 0 bases at J, with 10 bases between the two ends. The CDR3 sequence is CASSYGGDMNTEAFF. The CDR3 nucleotides read TGTGCCAGCAGTTACGGAGGGGACATGAACACTGAAGCTTTCTTT.

Concerning this clone: At the DNA level, this CDR3 is encoded by other sequences in the same sample as well. For the CDR3, the DNA is TGTGCCACTCGAGCGGGAAGTATGAACACTGAAGCTTTCTTT. Translated, it gives CATRAGSMNTEAFF. The chain joins TRBV2 to TRBJ1-1; D not resolved. CDR3 length: 14 amino acids. Germline CDR1 SNHLY, CDR2 FYNNEI. Trimming took 10 bases from V and 0 from J, leaving 15 bases between them. Supplemented by reference TRBV2 and TRBJ1-1, the full variable domain reads EPEVTQTPSHQVTQMGQEVILRCVPISNHLYFYWYRQILGQKVEFLVSFYNNEISEKSEIFDDQFSVERPDGSNFTLKIRSTKLEDSAMYFCATRAGSMNTEAFFGQGTRLTVV.

This clone was seen more than once but under ten times. The chain recombines TRBV28 with TRBJ2-3, with 7 bases matching TRBD2. After removal of 9 bases from V and 2 bases from J, the junction contained 5 bases not matched to a gene. From germline, CDR1 is MDHEN and CDR2 SYDVKM. This CDR3 region has 13 residues. Written as DNA, the CDR3 is TGTGCCAGTTCTAGCGGAAACACAGATACGCAGTATTTT. Encoded protein: CASSSGNTDTQYF.

This chain connects TRBV10-3 to TRBJ2-5; 7 bases match TRBD2. Trimming cost V 10 bases and J 2 bases; bases outside gene matches: 25. Germline V gene data show CDR1 as ENHRY and CDR2 as SYGVKD. The CDR3 loop spans 19 amino acids. The CDR3 here is CATGGELSTWGTPQETQYF. The CDR3 region has the DNA TGTGCCACTGGGGGGGAGCTGTCAACGTGGGGTACTCCGCAAGAGACCCAGTACTTC.

The rearrangement uses TRBV6-5 and TRBJ2-1; TRBD1 is a possible D gene (6 bases). Germline assignment: CDR1 MNHEY and CDR2 SVGAGI. V dropped 7 bases and J dropped 6 bases, with 13 bases sitting between them. This CDR3 spans 13 amino acids. CDR3 loop: CASTADSFNEQFF. In nucleotides, the CDR3 is TGTGCCAGCACCGCGGACAGCTTCAATGAGCAGTTCTTC.

A word on this clone: The sample carries other DNA sequences with the same CDR3. The chain is built from TRBV6-1 and TRBJ2-7, with TRBD1 matching 9 bases. This CDR3 comprises 14 residues. Trimming at V came to 3 bases and at J to 3 bases, leaving 3 bases not matched to a gene. The germline V gene encodes CDR1 MNHNS and CDR2 SASEGT. Here the CDR3 DNA reads TGTGCCAGCAGTGACCGGGACAGGGTCTACGAGCAGTACTTC. This codes for CASSDRDRVYEQYF.

The chain combines TRBV28 with TRBJ1-1, with 9 bases lining up with TRBD1. After removal of 6 bases from V and 4 bases from J, the junction contained 3 bases not matched to a gene. The CDR3 extends over 13 amino acids. Germline CDR1 reads MDHEN; CDR2 reads SYDVKM. The chain's CDR3 is CASRKDRGTEAFF. In DNA form, the CDR3 reads TGTGCCAGCAGGAAGGACAGGGGCACTGAAGCTTTCTTT.

This chain joins TRBV18 and TRBJ1-2; D perhaps matches TRBD1 (5 bases). The V gene lost 0 bases and the J gene lost 4 bases, with 15 bases spanning the gap. Germline CDR1 is KGHSH and CDR2 is LQKENI. There are 16 residues in the CDR3. CDR3 sequence reads: CASSPPGLEHGYGYTF. In DNA, the CDR3 is TGTGCCAGCTCACCACCGGGACTAGAACACGGCTATGGCTACACCTTC.